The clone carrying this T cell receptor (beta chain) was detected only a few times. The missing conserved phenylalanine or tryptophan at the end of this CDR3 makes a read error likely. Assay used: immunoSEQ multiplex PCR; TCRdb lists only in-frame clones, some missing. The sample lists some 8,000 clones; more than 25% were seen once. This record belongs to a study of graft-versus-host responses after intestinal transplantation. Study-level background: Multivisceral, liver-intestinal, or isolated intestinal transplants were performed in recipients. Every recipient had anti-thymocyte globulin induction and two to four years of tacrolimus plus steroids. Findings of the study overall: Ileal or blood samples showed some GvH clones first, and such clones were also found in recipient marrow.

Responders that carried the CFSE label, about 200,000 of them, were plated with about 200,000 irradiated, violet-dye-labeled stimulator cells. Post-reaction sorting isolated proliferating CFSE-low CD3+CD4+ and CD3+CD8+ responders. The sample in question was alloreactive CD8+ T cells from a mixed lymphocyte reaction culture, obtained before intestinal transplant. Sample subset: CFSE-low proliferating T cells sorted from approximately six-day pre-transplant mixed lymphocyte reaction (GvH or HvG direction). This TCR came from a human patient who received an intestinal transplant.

CDR3: CAWSVIARGPYGYTL. The DNA for the CDR3 is TGTGCCTGGAGTGTAATAGCTAGGGGGCCTTATGGCTACACCCTC. The V gene is TRBV30, the J gene TRBJ1-2; the match to TRBD1 covers 7 bases. The CDR3 is 15 amino acids. The V and J ends lost 0 bases and 5 bases, in that order; junction bases with no gene match: 9. The germline V gene has CDR1 GTSNPN and CDR2 SVGIG (reference sequence).